The clone carrying this T cell receptor beta chain was counted at least ten times. Its antigen is not known. The source material, RNA transcripts, was used to amplify TCR beta CDR3 regions. The TCR CDR3 first-round RT-PCR relied on the HTBI primer set. TCRdb re-derived calls from the multiplex PCR reads in MiXCR, one entry per CDR3 protein. There are 350,000 to 400,000 distinct CDR3 sequences in the sample; approximately 19% occur only once, and 3.7% lies in the top ten. This record belongs to a study of T cells in Graves' hyperthyroidism and ophthalmopathy. The study's findings and limits: Ophthalmopathy, as predicted by the model, came a median roughly 6.5 months after the prediction.

Trimming stripped 5 bases from V and 0 bases from J, with 10 bases between. There are 15 residues in the CDR3. If no ophthalmopathy progression occurred within 18 months, Graves' hyperthyroidism was stable. V gene TRBV12-3 or TRBV12-4 combines with J gene TRBJ2-2; D may match TRBD1 or TRBD2 (5 bases each). The sample consisted of blood. This sequence originates from a woman younger than 30 with Graves' hyperthyroidism. The chain's CDR3 is CASSGDPANTGELFF. The CDR3 DNA sequence: TGTGCCAGCAGTGGGGACCCAGCGAACACCGGGGAGCTGTTTTTT.